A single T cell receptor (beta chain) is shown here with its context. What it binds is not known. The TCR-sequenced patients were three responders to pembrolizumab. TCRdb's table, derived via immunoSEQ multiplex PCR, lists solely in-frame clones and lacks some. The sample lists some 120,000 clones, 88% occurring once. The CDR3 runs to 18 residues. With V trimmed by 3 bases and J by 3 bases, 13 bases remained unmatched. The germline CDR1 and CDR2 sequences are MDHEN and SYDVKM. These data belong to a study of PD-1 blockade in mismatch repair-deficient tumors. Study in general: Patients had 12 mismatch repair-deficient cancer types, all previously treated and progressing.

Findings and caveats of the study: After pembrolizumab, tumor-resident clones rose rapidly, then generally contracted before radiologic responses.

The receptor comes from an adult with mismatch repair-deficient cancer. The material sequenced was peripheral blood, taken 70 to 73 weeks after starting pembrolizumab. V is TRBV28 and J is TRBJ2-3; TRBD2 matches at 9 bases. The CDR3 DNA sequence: TGTGCCAGCAGTTTTGTTAGTGGGCGACTAGCGGTTACAGATACGCAGTATTTT. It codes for CASSFVSGRLAVTDTQYF.